Below, 2 T cell receptor beta chains from the same sample are listed, as sequenced in a study of blood T cell repertoires in COVID-19. Here immunoSEQ multiplex PCR was the method, and the copy in TCRdb shows in-frame clones only, minus some. The profile shows approximately 70,000 clones, around 92% of them singletons. The sequenced sample consisted of peripheral blood. The source of these receptors is a human donor with active COVID-19. The donor label of this sample is uncertain.

The rearrangement uses TRBV4-3 and TRBJ2-3, with D perhaps TRBD2 (6 bases). V lost 1 base, J lost 9 bases, and 11 bases lay in between. The CDR3 length is 13 residues. Germline CDR1 is LGHNA and CDR2 is YSLEER. CDR3 amino acids: CASSQARTITQYF. As DNA, the CDR3 is TGCGCCAGCAGCCAAGCTCGGACTATAACGCAGTATTTT.

The chain joins TRBV7-9 to TRBJ2-7, with TRBD2 matching 8 bases. The CDR3 contains 18 residues. Germline assignment: CDR1 SEHNR and CDR2 FQNEAQ (reference sequence). V was pared by 4 bases and J by 4 bases, with 18 bases of the junction left unmatched. CDR3 amino acids: CASSYLPSGSGTLYEQYF. In DNA, the CDR3 is TGTGCCAGCAGCTACCTACCCTCGGGTAGCGGGACCCTATACGAGCAGTACTTC.